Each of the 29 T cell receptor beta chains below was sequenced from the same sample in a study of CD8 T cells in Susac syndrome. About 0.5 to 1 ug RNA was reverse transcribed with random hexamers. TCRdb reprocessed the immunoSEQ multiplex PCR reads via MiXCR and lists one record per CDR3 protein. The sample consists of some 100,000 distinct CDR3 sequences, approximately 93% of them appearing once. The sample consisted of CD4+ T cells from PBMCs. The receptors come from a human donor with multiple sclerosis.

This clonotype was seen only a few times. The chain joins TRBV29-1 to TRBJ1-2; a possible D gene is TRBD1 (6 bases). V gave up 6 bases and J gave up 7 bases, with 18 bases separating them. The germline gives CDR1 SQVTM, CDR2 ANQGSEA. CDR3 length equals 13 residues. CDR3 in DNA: TGCAGCGTCCCCACCTCAGGGGTGGGTGGCTACACCTTC. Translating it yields CSVPTSGVGGYTF.

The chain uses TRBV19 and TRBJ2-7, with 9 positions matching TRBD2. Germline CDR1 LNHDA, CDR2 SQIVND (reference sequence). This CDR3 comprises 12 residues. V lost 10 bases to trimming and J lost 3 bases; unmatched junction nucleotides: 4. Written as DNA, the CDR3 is TGTGCCACACAGACTAGCGGCTACGAGCAGTACTTC. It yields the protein CATQTSGYEQYF.

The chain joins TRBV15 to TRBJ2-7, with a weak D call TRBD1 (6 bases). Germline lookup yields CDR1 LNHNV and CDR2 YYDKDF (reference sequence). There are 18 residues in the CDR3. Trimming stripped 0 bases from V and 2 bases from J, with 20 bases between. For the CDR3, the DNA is TGTGCCACCAGCAGAGATAAGGCCCACGGACAGCGACCCTACGAGCAGTACTTC. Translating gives CATSRDKAHGQRPYEQYF.

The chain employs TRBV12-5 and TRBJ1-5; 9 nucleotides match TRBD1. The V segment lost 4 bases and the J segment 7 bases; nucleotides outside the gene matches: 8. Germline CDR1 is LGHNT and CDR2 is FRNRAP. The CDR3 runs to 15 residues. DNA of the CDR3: TGTGCTAGTGGTTCGGATGGACAGGGGAGACAGCCCCAGCATTTT. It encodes CASGSDGQGRQPQHF. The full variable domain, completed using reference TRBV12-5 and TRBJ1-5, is DARVTQTPRHKVTEMGQEVTMRCQPILGHNTVFWYRQTMMQGLELLAYFRNRAPLDDSGMPKDRFSAEMPDATLATLKIQPSEPRDSAVYFCASGSDGQGRQPQHFGDGTRLSIL.

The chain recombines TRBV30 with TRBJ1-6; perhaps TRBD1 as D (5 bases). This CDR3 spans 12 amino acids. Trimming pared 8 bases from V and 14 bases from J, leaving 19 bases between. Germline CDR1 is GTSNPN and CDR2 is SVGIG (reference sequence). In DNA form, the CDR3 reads TGTGCCCTGGAGTCACAGGCGGAATCCCTCCACTTT. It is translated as CALESQAESLHF.

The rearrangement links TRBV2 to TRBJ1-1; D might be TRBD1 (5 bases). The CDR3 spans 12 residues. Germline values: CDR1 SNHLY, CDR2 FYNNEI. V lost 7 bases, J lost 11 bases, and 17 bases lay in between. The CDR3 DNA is TGTGCCAGCATCTTTACCGGGACTTTTGCTTTCTTT. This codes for CASIFTGTFAFF.

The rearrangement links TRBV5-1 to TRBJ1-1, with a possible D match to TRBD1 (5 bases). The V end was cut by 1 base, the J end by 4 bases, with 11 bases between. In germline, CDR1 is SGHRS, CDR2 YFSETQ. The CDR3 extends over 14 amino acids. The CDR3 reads CASSLSQQVTEAFF. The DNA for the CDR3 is TGCGCCAGCAGCTTGTCCCAACAGGTCACTGAAGCTTTCTTT.

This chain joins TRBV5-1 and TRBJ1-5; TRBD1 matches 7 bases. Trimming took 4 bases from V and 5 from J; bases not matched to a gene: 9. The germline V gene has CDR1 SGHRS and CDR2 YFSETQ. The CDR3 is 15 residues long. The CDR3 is CASSPETGNHQPQHF. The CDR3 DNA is TGCGCCAGCAGCCCCGAGACAGGGAATCATCAGCCCCAGCATTTT.

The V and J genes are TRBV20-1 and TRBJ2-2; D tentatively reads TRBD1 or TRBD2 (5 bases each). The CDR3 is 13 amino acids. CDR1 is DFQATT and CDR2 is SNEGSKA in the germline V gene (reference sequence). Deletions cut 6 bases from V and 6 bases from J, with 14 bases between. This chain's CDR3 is CSATGRGPGELFF. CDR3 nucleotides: TGCAGTGCCACCGGAAGGGGACCCGGGGAGCTGTTTTTT.

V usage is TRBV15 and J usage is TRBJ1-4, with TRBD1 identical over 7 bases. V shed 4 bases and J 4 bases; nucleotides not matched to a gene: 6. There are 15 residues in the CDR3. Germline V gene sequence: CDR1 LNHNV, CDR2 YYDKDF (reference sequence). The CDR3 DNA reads TGTGCCACCAGCAACTCCCGACAGGGTAATGAAAAACTGTTTTTT. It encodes CATSNSRQGNEKLFF.

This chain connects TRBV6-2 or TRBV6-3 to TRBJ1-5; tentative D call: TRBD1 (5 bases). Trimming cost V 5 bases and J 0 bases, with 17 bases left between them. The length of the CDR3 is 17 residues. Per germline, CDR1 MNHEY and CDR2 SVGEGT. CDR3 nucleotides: TGTGCCAGCAGTCTTCGACGCGGGGCGGGTAGCAATCAGCCCCAGCATTTT. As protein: CASSLRRGAGSNQPQHF.

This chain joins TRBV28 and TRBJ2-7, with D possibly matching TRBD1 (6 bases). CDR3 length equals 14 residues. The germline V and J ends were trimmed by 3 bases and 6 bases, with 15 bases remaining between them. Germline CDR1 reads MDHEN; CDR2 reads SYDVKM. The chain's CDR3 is CASSLQGPKGEQYF. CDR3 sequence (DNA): TGTGCCAGCAGTTTGCAGGGGCCCAAGGGCGAGCAGTACTTC.

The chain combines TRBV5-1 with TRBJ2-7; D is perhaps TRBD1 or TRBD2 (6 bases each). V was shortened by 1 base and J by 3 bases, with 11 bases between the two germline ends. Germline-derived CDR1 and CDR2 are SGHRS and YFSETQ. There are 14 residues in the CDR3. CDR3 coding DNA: TGCGCCAGCAGCTTGCAGGGGACTTTCTACGAGCAGTACTTC. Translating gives CASSLQGTFYEQYF.

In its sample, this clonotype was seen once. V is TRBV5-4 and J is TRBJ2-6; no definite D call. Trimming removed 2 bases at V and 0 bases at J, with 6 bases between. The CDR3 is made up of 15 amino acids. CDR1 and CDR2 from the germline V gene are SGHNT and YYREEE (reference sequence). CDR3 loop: CASSFFPSGANVLTF. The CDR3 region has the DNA TGTGCCAGCAGCTTTTTCCCCTCTGGGGCCAACGTCCTGACTTTC.

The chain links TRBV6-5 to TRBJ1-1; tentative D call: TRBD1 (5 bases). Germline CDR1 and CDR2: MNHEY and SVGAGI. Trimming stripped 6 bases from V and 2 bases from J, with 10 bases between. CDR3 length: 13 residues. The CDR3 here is CASRPGANTEAFF. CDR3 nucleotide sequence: TGTGCCAGCAGACCCGGGGCCAACACTGAAGCTTTCTTT.

The CDR3 here is CASRGDNEQFF. In nucleotides, the CDR3 is TGTGCCAGCAGGGGGGACAATGAGCAGTTCTTC. This chain uses TRBV5-4 with TRBJ2-1; D possibly matches TRBD1 or TRBD2 (5 bases each). The length of the CDR3 is 11 residues. V lost 5 bases and J lost 5, with 5 bases in between. Per germline, CDR1 SGHNT and CDR2 YYREEE (reference sequence). Combining the CDR3 with reference TRBV5-4 and TRBJ2-1 gives the whole variable domain ETGVTQSPTHLIKTRGQQVTLRCSSQSGHNTVSWYQQALGQGPQFIFQYYREEENGRGNFPPRFSGLQFPNYSSELNVNALELDDSALYLCASRGDNEQFFGPGTRLTVL.

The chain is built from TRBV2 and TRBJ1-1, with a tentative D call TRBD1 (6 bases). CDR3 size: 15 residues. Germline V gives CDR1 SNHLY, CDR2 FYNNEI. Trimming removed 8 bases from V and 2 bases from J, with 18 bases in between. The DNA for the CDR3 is TGTGCCAGCCGACTCTTAGGGGGAATCAACACTGAAGCTTTCTTT. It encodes CASRLLGGINTEAFF.

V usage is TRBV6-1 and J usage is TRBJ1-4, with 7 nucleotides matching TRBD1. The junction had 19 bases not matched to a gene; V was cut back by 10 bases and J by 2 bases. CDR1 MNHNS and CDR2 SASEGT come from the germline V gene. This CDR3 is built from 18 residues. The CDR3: CATLNNRGAPSTNEKLFF. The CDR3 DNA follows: TGTGCCACCCTTAACAACAGGGGCGCTCCATCGACTAATGAAAAACTGTTTTTT.

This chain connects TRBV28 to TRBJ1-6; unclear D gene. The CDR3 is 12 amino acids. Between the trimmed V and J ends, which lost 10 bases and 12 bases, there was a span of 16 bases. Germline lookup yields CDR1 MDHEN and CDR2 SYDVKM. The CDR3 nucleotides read TGTGCCACGAACCCAAGGTGGGAACCCCTCCACTTT. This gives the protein CATNPRWEPLHF.

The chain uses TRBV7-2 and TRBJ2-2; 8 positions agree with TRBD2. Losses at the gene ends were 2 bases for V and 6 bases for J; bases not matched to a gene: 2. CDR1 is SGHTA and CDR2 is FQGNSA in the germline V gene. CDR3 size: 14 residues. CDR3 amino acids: CASSLSLAAGELFF. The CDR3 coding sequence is TGTGCCAGCAGCTTATCACTAGCGGCCGGGGAGCTGTTTTTT.

The DNA for the CDR3 is TGCGCCAGCAGCCGAGACACGGGACAGGGCACTGAAGCTTTCTTT. Translated, it gives CASSRDTGQGTEAFF. This chain uses TRBV4-3 with TRBJ1-1; 9 bases align to TRBD1. Per germline, CDR1 LGHNA and CDR2 YSLEER. The CDR3 totals 15 residues. V dropped 4 bases and J dropped 4; count of bases not matched to a gene: 7.

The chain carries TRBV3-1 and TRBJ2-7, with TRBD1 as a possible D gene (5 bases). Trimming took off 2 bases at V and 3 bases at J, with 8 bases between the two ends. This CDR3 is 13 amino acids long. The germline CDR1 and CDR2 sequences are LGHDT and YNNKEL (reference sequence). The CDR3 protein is CASSQQGIYEQYF. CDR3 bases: TGTGCCAGCAGCCAACAGGGAATCTACGAGCAGTACTTC.

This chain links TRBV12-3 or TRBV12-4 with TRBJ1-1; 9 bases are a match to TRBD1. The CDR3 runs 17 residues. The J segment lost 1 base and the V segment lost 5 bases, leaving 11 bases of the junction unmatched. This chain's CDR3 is CASSHEVGTGPNTEAFF. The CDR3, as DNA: TGTGCCAGCAGTCATGAGGTCGGGACAGGGCCGAACACTGAAGCTTTCTTT.

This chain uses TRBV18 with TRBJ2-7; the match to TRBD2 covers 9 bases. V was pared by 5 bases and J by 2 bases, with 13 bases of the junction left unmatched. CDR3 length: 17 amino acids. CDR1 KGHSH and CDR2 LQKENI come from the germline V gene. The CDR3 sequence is CASSETIAGVVTYEQYF. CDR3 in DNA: TGTGCCAGCTCAGAAACCATAGCGGGGGTTGTCACCTACGAGCAGTACTTC.

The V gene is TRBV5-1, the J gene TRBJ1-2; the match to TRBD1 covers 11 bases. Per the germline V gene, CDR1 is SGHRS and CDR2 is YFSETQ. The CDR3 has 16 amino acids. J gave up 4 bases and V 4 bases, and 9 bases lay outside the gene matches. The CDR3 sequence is CASSGWGTGGTYGYTF. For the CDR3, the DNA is TGCGCCAGCAGCGGATGGGGGACAGGGGGTACCTATGGCTACACCTTC.

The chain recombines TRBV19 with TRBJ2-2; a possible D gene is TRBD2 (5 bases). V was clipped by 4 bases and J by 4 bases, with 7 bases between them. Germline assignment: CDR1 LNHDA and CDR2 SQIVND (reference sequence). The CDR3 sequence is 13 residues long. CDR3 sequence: CASSTGITGELFF. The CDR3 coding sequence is TGTGCCAGTAGTACGGGAATCACCGGGGAGCTGTTTTTT.

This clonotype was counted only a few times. CDR3 amino acids: CASSPGQKNIQYF. CDR3 DNA: TGTGCCAGCAGTCCAGGACAGAAAAACATTCAGTACTTC. This chain uses TRBV12-3 or TRBV12-4 with TRBJ2-4; perhaps TRBD1 as D (6 bases). The CDR3 has 13 amino acids. Trimming took off 5 bases at V and 4 bases at J, with 9 bases between the two ends.

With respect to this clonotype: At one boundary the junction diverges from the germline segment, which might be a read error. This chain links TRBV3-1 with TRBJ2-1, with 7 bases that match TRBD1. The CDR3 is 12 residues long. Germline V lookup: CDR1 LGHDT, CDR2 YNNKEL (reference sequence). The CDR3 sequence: CASSLRQGVGVF. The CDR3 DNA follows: TGTGCCAGCAGCCTAAGACAGGGTGTGGGTGTCTTC.

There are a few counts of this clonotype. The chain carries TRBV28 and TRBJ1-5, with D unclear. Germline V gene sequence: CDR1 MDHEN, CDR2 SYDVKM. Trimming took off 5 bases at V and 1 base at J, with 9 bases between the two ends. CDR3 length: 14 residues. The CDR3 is CASSRGGSNQPQHF. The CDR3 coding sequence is TGTGCCAGCAGTCGTGGCGGCAGCAATCAGCCCCAGCATTTT.